This paragraph covers one T cell receptor beta chain sequence. Antigen unknown. Generated by immunoSEQ multiplex PCR, the TCRdb table keeps only in-frame clones and is missing some. This sample yields 1.5 million to 1.9 million clones, of which nearly 99% are seen a single time; 0.4% to 0.55% belongs to the top ten. The data stem from a study of shared clonotypes between healthy human individuals. About the study: Researchers drew samples from a couple of women and a few men aged 18 to 49.

The study's findings and limits: Tissue TCR repertoires likely differ from these blood-only repertoires.

V lost 2 bases and J lost 0; bases outside the gene matches: 1. CDR3 length equals 16 residues. Per the germline V gene, CDR1 is SEHNR and CDR2 is FQNEAQ (reference sequence). The J gene is TRBJ2-2, the V gene TRBV7-9; 9 bases agree with TRBD2. The receptor was derived from a man aged 25-40 years in good health. Sequenced material: naive CD4+ T cells sorted from blood. Subset meaning: CD45RA+ positively selected. The DNA of the CDR3 is TGTGCCAGCAGCTTATCTAGCGGGACGAACACCGGGGAGCTGTTTTTT. Its translation: CASSLSSGTNTGELFF.